A single sample gave rise to the 27 T cell receptor beta chains below, sequenced in a study of blood T cell repertoires in COVID-19. Sequenced by immunoSEQ multiplex PCR; TCRdb stores in-frame clones only, minus some. The table lists about 89,000 clones, about 80% of them singletons. Sequences were obtained from peripheral blood. The receptors here all came from a woman over 75 with acute or convalescent COVID-19.

This clone was detected only a few times. This sequence joins TRBV5-1 and TRBJ2-7; D gene unclear. Deletions cut 2 bases from V and 3 bases from J, with 3 bases between. The length of the CDR3 is 11 residues. CDR1 and CDR2 (germline): SGHRS, YFSETQ. CDR3 DNA: TGCGCCAGCAGCTTACACTACGAGCAGTACTTC. This sequence encodes CASSLHYEQYF. Filled out from reference TRBV5-1 and TRBJ2-7, the complete variable domain reads KAGVTQTPRYLIKTRGQQVTLSCSPISGHRSVSWYQQTPGQGLQFLFEYFSETQRNKGNFPGRFSGRQFSNSRSEMNVSTLELGDSALYLCASSLHYEQYFGPGTRLTVT.

The genes are TRBV15 and TRBJ1-1; D is unresolved. The V end was cut by 6 bases, the J end by 1 base, with 12 bases between. Germline CDR1 is LNHNV and CDR2 is YYDKDF (reference sequence). The CDR3 has 14 residues. Here the CDR3 DNA reads TGTGCCACCAGTCCCGGTCCAAGGAACACTGAAGCTTTCTTT. Its translation: CATSPGPRNTEAFF.

The rearrangement links TRBV14 to TRBJ1-1; no clear D gene. The length of the CDR3 is 13 residues. Looked up from germline, CDR1 is SGHDN and CDR2 is FVKESK. V lost 1 base and J 0 bases, leaving 3 bases between the germline ends. The CDR3 protein is CASSQVMNTEAFF. The CDR3 DNA is TGTGCCAGCAGCCAAGTAATGAACACTGAAGCTTTCTTT.

The V gene is TRBV12-3 or TRBV12-4, the J gene TRBJ1-2; D unclear. Trimming left V 6 bases short and J 3 bases short, with 11 bases between. The CDR3 length is 13 residues. The CDR3 is CASSRIGDYGYTF. CDR3 DNA sequence: TGTGCCAGCAGCCGGATCGGGGACTATGGCTACACCTTC.

V gene TRBV6-5 combines with J gene TRBJ2-7; D possibly corresponds to TRBD1 (5 bases). The germline CDR1 and CDR2 sequences are MNHEY and SVGAGI. This CDR3 has 15 amino acids. V lost 2 bases and J lost 4, with 15 bases in between. Written as DNA, the CDR3 is TGTGCCAGCAGTTACCGCCAGGGTAACAGTTACGAGCAGTACTTC. This sequence encodes CASSYRQGNSYEQYF.

A single count supports this clone. J is TRBJ2-5 and V is TRBV21-1; whether TRBD2, the table's D call, matches the DNA was not checked. TRBV21-1 is described as a pseudogene. CDR3 length equals 14 residues. CDR3 sequence reads: CASSKGAAQETQYF. As DNA, the CDR3 is TGTGCCAGCAGCAAGGGAGCGGCACAAGAGACCCAGTACTTC.

The V gene is TRBV6-6, the J gene TRBJ1-5, with 7 bases matching TRBD1. There are 13 residues in the CDR3. The germline gives CDR1 MNHNY, CDR2 SVGAGI (reference sequence). J lost 6 bases, V lost 6 bases, and 5 bases had no gene match. The CDR3: CASREQGFQPQHF. The DNA for the CDR3 is TGTGCCAGCAGGGAACAGGGGTTTCAGCCCCAGCATTTT.

The J gene is TRBJ1-1, the V gene TRBV18; no firm D call. Deletions cut 3 bases from V and 1 base from J, with 9 bases between. CDR3 length: 14 amino acids. CDR1 and CDR2 (germline): KGHSH, LQKENI. For the CDR3, the DNA is TGTGCCAGCTCACCCAGGACTGGGAACACTGAAGCTTTCTTT. As protein: CASSPRTGNTEAFF.

This clone appeared many times. The gene calls are TRBV11-2 and TRBJ2-1, with D possibly matching TRBD2 (6 bases). Germline V CDR1 and CDR2: SGHAT, FQNNGV. Trimming shortened V by 3 bases and J by 8 bases, and 8 bases separated the two germline ends. There are 12 residues in the CDR3. CDR3 in DNA: TGTGCCAGCAGCTTTTCGGGAGATGAGCAGTTCTTC. Amino acids: CASSFSGDEQFF.

This chain links TRBV19 with TRBJ1-3, with D unclear. V lost 4 bases and J 0 bases, leaving 10 bases between the germline ends. Germline assignment: CDR1 LNHDA and CDR2 SQIVND (reference sequence). The CDR3 has 15 amino acids. DNA for the CDR3: TGTGCCAGTAGTACTACACGGAGCTCTGGAAACACCATATATTTT. Its translation: CASSTTRSSGNTIYF.

The rearrangement uses TRBV5-5 and TRBJ2-2; TRBD2 might be the D (6 bases). This CDR3 has 15 residues. V lost 0 bases, J lost 5 bases, and 11 bases lay in between. The germline CDR1 and CDR2 sequences are SGHKS and YYEKEE (reference sequence). The CDR3 nucleotides read TGTGCCAGCAGCTTGGAGGTGGCGGGGACCGGGGAGCTGTTTTTT. It yields the protein CASSLEVAGTGELFF.

The genes are TRBV29-1 and TRBJ2-1; 10 bases are shared with TRBD2. Germline V gene data show CDR1 as SQVTM and CDR2 as ANQGSEA. With 4 bases clipped from V and 4 bases from J, the junction kept 10 bases outside the gene matches. The CDR3 loop spans 16 amino acids. CDR3 coding DNA: TGCAGCGTTGCCACCTTAGCGGGGGGTTCGTACAATGAGCAGTTCTTC. It codes for CSVATLAGGSYNEQFF.

The V gene is TRBV27, the J gene TRBJ2-7; 7 bases are shared with TRBD1. V shed 5 bases and J 6 bases; nucleotides not matched to a gene: 10. CDR1 is MNHEY, CDR2 SMNVEV, per germline (reference sequence). The CDR3 is made up of 14 amino acids. CDR3 sequence (DNA): TGTGCCAGCAGTAAAGGGGGCAGGGTCGGCGAGCAGTACTTC. Translation: CASSKGGRVGEQYF.

The chain has TRBV5-4 and TRBJ2-5, with 8 bases matching TRBD1. The germline V gene has CDR1 SGHNT and CDR2 YYREEE (reference sequence). Trimming removed 4 bases from V and 2 bases from J; junction bases left unmatched: 10. The CDR3 has 16 amino acids. The CDR3 reads CASSRAMDRAQETQYF. The DNA for the CDR3 is TGTGCCAGCAGCCGGGCGATGGACAGGGCGCAAGAGACCCAGTACTTC. The complete variable domain, with remaining parts taken from reference TRBV5-4 and TRBJ2-5, reads ETGVTQSPTHLIKTRGQQVTLRCSSQSGHNTVSWYQQALGQGPQFIFQYYREEENGRGNFPPRFSGLQFPNYSSELNVNALELDDSALYLCASSRAMDRAQETQYFGPGTRLLVL.

The chain links TRBV3-1 (or the pseudogene TRBV3-2) to TRBJ2-7; TRBD1 matches at 7 bases. This CDR3 spans 15 amino acids. Trimming took 4 bases from V and 4 from J; bases not matched to a gene: 10. From germline, CDR1 is LGHDT and CDR2 YNNKEL (reference sequence). The CDR3 nucleotides are TGTGCCAGCAGCCGAGACAGGGTTTTGTATTACGAGCAGTACTTC. Encoded protein: CASSRDRVLYYEQYF.

The gene calls are TRBV5-1 and TRBJ2-7; the match to TRBD1 covers 7 bases. Germline CDR1 and CDR2: SGHRS and YFSETQ. CDR3 length equals 15 residues. Trimming at V came to 0 bases and at J to 2 bases, leaving 5 bases not matched to a gene. In DNA form, the CDR3 reads TGCGCCAGCAGCTTGGTACAGGGGACAGCCTACGAGCAGTACTTC. It encodes CASSLVQGTAYEQYF.

The chain is built from TRBV6-5 and TRBJ1-6, with D hard to call. Trimming removed 6 bases from V and 7 bases from J, with 16 bases in between. CDR3 length equals 15 residues. Germline CDR1 is MNHEY and CDR2 is SVGAGI. DNA of the CDR3: TGTGCCAGCAGGAGAGTCCCAGCGGCCAATTCACCCCTCCACTTT. Its protein product is CASRRVPAANSPLHF.

This clone occurred once. Here the CDR3 DNA reads TGTGCCAGCAGCAGGGACAGTAATCAGCCCCAGCATTTT. Protein sequence: CASSRDSNQPQHF. V usage is TRBV7-6 and J usage is TRBJ1-5; 7 bases align to TRBD1. Trimming removed 5 bases from V and 4 bases from J; junction bases left unmatched: 2. The CDR3 consists of 13 residues. Germline values: CDR1 SGHVS, CDR2 FNYEAQ.

This chain connects TRBV7-8 to TRBJ1-4; the D is unclear. Deletions cut 4 bases from V and 0 bases from J, with 9 bases between. Germline loops: CDR1 SGHVS, CDR2 FQNEAQ. This CDR3 spans 15 amino acids. Written as DNA, the CDR3 is TGTGCCAGCAGCTCACGGGGTACAACTAATGAAAAACTGTTTTTT. Protein product: CASSSRGTTNEKLFF.

This rearrangement joins TRBV5-1 to TRBJ2-7; 10 bases map to TRBD2. Germline V gene sequence: CDR1 SGHRS, CDR2 YFSETQ. The CDR3 totals 16 residues. V lost 0 bases and J lost 3; bases outside the gene matches: 6. Here the CDR3 reads CASSLEVAGGFYEQYF. The CDR3 DNA reads TGCGCCAGCAGCTTGGAGGTAGCGGGAGGTTTCTACGAGCAGTACTTC.

The CDR3 sequence is CASSPFGLAGAFRTRTGELFF. CDR3 DNA sequence: TGTGCCAGCAGCCCATTCGGACTAGCGGGAGCCTTTCGGACTCGGACCGGGGAGCTGTTTTTT. The rearrangement joins TRBV6-6 to TRBJ2-2; 13 bases agree with TRBD2. Germline V gene lookup returns CDR1 MNHNY and CDR2 SVGAGI (reference sequence). V shed 6 bases, J shed 5 bases, and the junction held 21 bases outside the gene matches. The CDR3 extends over 21 amino acids.

This chain links TRBV5-1 with TRBJ2-7, with 11 bases fitting TRBD2. Per germline, CDR1 SGHRS and CDR2 YFSETQ. Trimming at V came to 3 bases and at J to 1 base, leaving 0 bases not matched to a gene. This CDR3 spans 14 amino acids. CDR3 region: CASSSSGRSYEQYF. The DNA of the CDR3 is TGCGCCAGCAGCTCTAGCGGGAGGTCCTACGAGCAGTACTTC.

This clone was recorded a few times. The rearrangement links TRBV3-1 (or the pseudogene TRBV3-2) to TRBJ2-6; TRBD2 agrees at 7 bases. The CDR3 sequence is 15 residues long. CDR1 and CDR2 from the germline V gene are LGHDT and YNNKEL (reference sequence). J was trimmed by 1 base and V by 6 bases; bases with no gene match: 3. The CDR3 coding sequence is TGTGCCAGCAGAGGACTAGGGTCTGGGGCCAACGTCCTGACTTTC. Translated, it gives CASRGLGSGANVLTF.

This clone occurred once. The V and J genes are TRBV18 and TRBJ2-3, with 7 bases fitting TRBD1. Trimming cost V 8 bases and J 0 bases; bases outside gene matches: 8. Germline V gene lookup returns CDR1 KGHSH and CDR2 LQKENI. The CDR3 totals 15 residues. The CDR3 reads CASQPGTASTDTQYF. The CDR3 DNA follows: TGTGCCAGCCAACCCGGGACAGCTAGCACAGATACGCAGTATTTT.

This clone was observed a few times. V and J are TRBV21-1 and TRBJ1-1; the table's D call TRBD1 went unverified against the DNA. TRBV21-1 counts as a pseudogene. CDR3 length equals 11 residues. This CDR3 is CASTPGYEAFF. DNA for the CDR3: TGTGCCAGCACCCCAGGGTATGAAGCTTTCTTT.

The chain employs TRBV2 and TRBJ1-2; D is undetermined. Trimming took 5 bases from V and 4 from J, leaving 5 bases between them. The CDR3 totals 11 residues. Germline V CDR1 and CDR2: SNHLY, FYNNEI. The CDR3 protein is CASSLSYGYTF. CDR3 in DNA: TGTGCCAGCAGTCTATCCTATGGCTACACCTTC.

The chain links TRBV5-4 to TRBJ2-1, with a weak D call TRBD2 (6 bases). Between the trimmed V and J ends, which lost 5 bases and 9 bases, there was a span of 12 bases. Germline V gives CDR1 SGHNT, CDR2 YYREEE (reference sequence). The CDR3 runs to 12 residues. The CDR3 here is CASRPRGSEQFF. Written as DNA, the CDR3 is TGTGCCAGCAGGCCGCGGGGAAGTGAGCAGTTCTTC.